A single TCR beta chain is shown here with its context. Isolated per sample were at least 6 million PBMCs. The source of the sample is a study of blood T cells in healthy people across ages. The CDR3 totals 19 residues. Germline CDR1 and CDR2: MNHEY and SMNVEV (reference sequence). V shed 2 bases, J shed 1 base, and the junction held 11 bases outside the gene matches. Primed by a sample-barcoded 5' primer and a J-beta primer mix, a second PCR proceeded for about 6 to 11 cycles. The authors tagged each cDNA molecule using a template-switch adaptor with 12 random nucleotides. Each CDR3 protein is one row after TCRdb ran MiXCR on the 5' RACE reads. The data show about 750,000 distinct CDR3 sequences, about 53% seen once.

The chain employs TRBV27 and TRBJ2-1; 10 nucleotides match TRBD2. Material for sequencing was blood. This TCR was sampled from an elderly man in good health. Written as DNA, the CDR3 is TGTGCCAGCAGTTTAGGGGGACTAGCGTGGGGGATTTCCTACAATGAGCAGTTCTTC. Amino acids: CASSLGGLAWGISYNEQFF.